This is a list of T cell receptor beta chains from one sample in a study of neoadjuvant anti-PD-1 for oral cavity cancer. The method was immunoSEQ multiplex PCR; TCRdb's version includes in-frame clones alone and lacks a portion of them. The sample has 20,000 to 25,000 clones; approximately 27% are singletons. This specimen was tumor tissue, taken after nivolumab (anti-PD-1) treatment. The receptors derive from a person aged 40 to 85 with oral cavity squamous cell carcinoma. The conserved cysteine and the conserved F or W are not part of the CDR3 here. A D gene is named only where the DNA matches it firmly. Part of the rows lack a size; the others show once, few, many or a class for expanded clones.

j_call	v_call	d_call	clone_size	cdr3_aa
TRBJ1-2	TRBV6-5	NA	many	ASSDSGGYDGYT
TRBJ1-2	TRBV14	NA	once	ASSQDTGLSYGYT
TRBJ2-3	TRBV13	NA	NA	ASSSLTGTDTQY
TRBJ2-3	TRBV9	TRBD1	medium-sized	ASSLQGWGTGAADTQY
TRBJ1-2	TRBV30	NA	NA	AWKAPGPRGAFNYGYT
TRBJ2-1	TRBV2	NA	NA	ASSGDGVYNEQF
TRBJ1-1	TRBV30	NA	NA	AREGQNTEAF
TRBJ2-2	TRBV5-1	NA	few	ASSSSGGADTGELF
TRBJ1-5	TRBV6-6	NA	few	ASSYDPGNLPQH
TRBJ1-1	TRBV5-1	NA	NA	ASSLDPGGTEAF
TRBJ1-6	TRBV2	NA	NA	ASIGQPGSPLH
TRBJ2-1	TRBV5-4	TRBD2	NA	ASSLPGLAHYNEQF
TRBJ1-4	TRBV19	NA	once	ASSNRRLQGTNEKLF
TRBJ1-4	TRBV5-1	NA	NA	ASSFGGPNEKLF
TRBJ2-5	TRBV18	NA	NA	ASSPWTVGETQY
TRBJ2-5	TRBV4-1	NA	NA	ASSRTGETQY
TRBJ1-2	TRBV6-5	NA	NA	ASSPGGGMDGYT
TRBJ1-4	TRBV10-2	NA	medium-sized	ATRQAEKLF
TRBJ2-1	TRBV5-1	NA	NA	ASSFQGENEQF
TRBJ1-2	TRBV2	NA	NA	ASSEPAGYGYT
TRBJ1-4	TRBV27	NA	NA	ASSFFRGLANEKLF
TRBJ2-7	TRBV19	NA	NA	ARRDYEQY
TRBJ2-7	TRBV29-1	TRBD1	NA	SVGGTGKSYEQY
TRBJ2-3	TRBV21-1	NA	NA	ASSMTCDTQY
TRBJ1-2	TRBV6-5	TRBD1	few	ASSYSRGPVGYT
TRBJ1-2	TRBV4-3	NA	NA	ASSQDPGAWDGYT
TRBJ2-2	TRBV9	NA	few	ASSARPDGELF
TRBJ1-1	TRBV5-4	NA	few	ASRFSVGTEAF
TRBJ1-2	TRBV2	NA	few	ASSADINYGYT
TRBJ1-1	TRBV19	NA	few	ASSIGRGTEAF
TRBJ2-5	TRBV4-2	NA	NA	ASSQETGIQETQY
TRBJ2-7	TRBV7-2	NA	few	ASSSSWLGEQY
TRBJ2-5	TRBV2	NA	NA	ASSEEMGTQY
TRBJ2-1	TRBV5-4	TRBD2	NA	ASRKETSGLNEQF
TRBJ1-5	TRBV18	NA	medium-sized	ASSPDTSNQPQH
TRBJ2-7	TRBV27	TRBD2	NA	ASTGLAGGGEQY
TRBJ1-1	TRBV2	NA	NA	ASSVGRRNTEAF
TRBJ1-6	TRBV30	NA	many	AWIAQGYRCSPLH
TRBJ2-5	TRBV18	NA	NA	ASSDWGQETQY
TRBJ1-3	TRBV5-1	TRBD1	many	ASGTGSGNTIY
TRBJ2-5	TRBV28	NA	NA	ASSLGVVETQY
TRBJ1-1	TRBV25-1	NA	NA	ASSEGGHPEAF
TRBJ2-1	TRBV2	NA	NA	ASSDASVVGKKQF